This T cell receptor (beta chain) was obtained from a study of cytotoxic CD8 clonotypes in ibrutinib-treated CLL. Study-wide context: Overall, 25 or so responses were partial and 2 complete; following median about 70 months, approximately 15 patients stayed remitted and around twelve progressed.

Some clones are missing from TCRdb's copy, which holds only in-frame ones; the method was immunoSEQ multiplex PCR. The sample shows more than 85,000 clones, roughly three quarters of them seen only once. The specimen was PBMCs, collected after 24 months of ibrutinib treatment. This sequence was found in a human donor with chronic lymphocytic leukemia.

The DNA of the CDR3 is TGTGCCAGCTCACCAACCCAGGGGGGCGAAAAACTGTTTTTT. The encoded protein is CASSPTQGGEKLFF. This chain joins TRBV18 and TRBJ1-4; 7 bases agree with TRBD1. V was clipped by 2 bases and J by 8 bases; unmatched bases: 5. CDR3 length: 14 amino acids. In germline, CDR1 is KGHSH, CDR2 LQKENI.